Following are 6 T cell receptor beta chains from one sample sequenced in a study of molecular identifiers for immune sequencing clone quantification. Each CDR3 protein gets one entry after TCRdb re-called the PCR reads with MiXCR. This table holds 90,000 or so distinct CDR3 sequences, 21% found once. The sample consisted of naive CD8+ T cells from blood, with Jurkat cell RNA spiked in. Subset denoted: FACS-sorted CD8+CD4-CCR7+CD45RA+ naive T cells. The receptors were sampled from a human donor in good health. Some libraries in this study had Jurkat cell RNA spiked in.

This clonotype was counted ten times or more. The chain is built from TRBV4-3 and TRBJ2-5; TRBD2 matches 7 bases. V shed 0 bases, J shed 2 bases, and the junction held 0 bases outside the gene matches. Germline-derived CDR1 and CDR2 are LGHNA and YSLEER. The CDR3 totals 14 residues. The CDR3 nucleotides are TGCGCCAGCAGCCAAGAAGCGGGGCAAGAGACCCAGTACTTC. It translates to CASSQEAGQETQYF.

This rearrangement joins TRBV28 to TRBJ1-1, with D unclear. The CDR3 loop spans 12 amino acids. Trimming pared 5 bases from V and 3 bases from J, leaving 7 bases between. Germline CDR1 and CDR2: MDHEN and SYDVKM. The CDR3 region is CASSGWYTEAFF. The CDR3 nucleotides are TGTGCCAGCAGTGGATGGTACACTGAAGCTTTCTTT.

The chain joins TRBV29-1 to TRBJ2-7; 8 bases agree with TRBD1. This CDR3 spans 12 amino acids. V gave up 7 bases and J gave up 5 bases; unmatched junction bases: 7. The V gene's germline CDR1 is SQVTM and CDR2 ANQGSEA. The CDR3 sequence is CSAPDRAHEQYF. The CDR3 DNA sequence: TGCAGCGCTCCGGACAGGGCCCACGAGCAGTACTTC.

J is TRBJ2-7 and V is TRBV27; 11 nucleotides line up with TRBD1. J gave up 4 bases and V 7 bases, and 9 bases lay outside the gene matches. Germline CDR1 reads MNHEY; CDR2 reads SMNVEV (reference sequence). CDR3 size: 15 residues. The CDR3 sequence is CASTQGTGGGYEQYF. As DNA, the CDR3 is TGTGCCAGCACCCAAGGGACAGGGGGGGGATACGAGCAGTACTTC.

The sample holds one count of this clonotype. A single base separates this from a much larger clone, so it may be a read error. The gene calls are TRBV9 and TRBJ2-2; no reliable D call. There are 13 residues in the CDR3. V lost 5 bases, J lost 6 bases, and 11 bases lay in between. Germline CDR1 is SGDLS and CDR2 is YYNGEE. The CDR3 bases are TGTGCCAGCAGGCAAGAAAACGCCGGGGAGCTGTTTTTT. This sequence encodes CASRQENAGELFF.

This clonotype occurred many times. The rearrangement joins TRBV4-3 to TRBJ1-4; D not resolved. The CDR3 sequence is 17 residues long. The ends were cut back, 0 bases at V and 0 bases at J, with 11 bases in the middle. Per germline, CDR1 LGHNA and CDR2 YSLEER. Written as DNA, the CDR3 is TGCGCCAGCAGCCAAGATCGATCGGGCGCAACTAATGAAAAACTGTTTTTT. Its translation is CASSQDRSGATNEKLFF.